This TCR beta chain was identified in a study of cytotoxic CD8 clonotypes in ibrutinib-treated CLL. Across the whole study: Productive templates per sample averaged approximately 250,000; productive rearrangements, just under 95,000. Findings of the study overall: At ibrutinib response, clonality increased, and at progression it declined back toward baseline. Pretreatment clonality was elevated relative to age-matched healthy donors and paralleled circulating CD8+ T-cell counts.

Frozen PBMC stocks contributed about 2.2 micrograms of genomic DNA to the TCR beta libraries. The table lists this clone with a few counts. Its antigen is not identified. The protocol was immunoSEQ multiplex PCR, while the TCRdb copy is restricted to in-frame clones and leaves out a portion. Of approximately 340,000 clones listed, over 60% are singletons. Germline values: CDR1 SGDLS, CDR2 YYNGEE. The germline V and J ends were trimmed by 4 bases and 3 bases, with 14 bases remaining between them. The length of the CDR3 is 14 residues. Sample: PBMCs, taken after 36 months of ibrutinib treatment. The rearrangement links TRBV9 to TRBJ2-7; D is tentatively TRBD1 or TRBD2 (5 bases each). The TCR comes from a human donor with chronic lymphocytic leukemia. The CDR3 region is CASSSWDGDYEQYF. CDR3 nucleotides: TGTGCCAGCAGCTCATGGGACGGCGACTACGAGCAGTACTTC.